These 28 T cell receptor beta chains share one sample of origin, sequenced in a study of Tregs in tolerant kidney transplant recipients (dated by TCRdb to about 2019). The time point label corresponds to: blood sample drawn before combined kidney and bone marrow transplant. Receptor libraries were prepared by the immunoSEQ multiplex PCR assay. This immuneACCESS table, as held by TCRdb, lists in-frame sequences with V and J called but not all clones. Of the missing ones, under half trace to an unresolved V gene in checked studies; the others have no known cause. Within this sample are under 85,000 clones, with 85% to 90% of them counted one time only. The ten largest clones add up to around 0.38% of the sample. The source was CD4+ T cells from blood, collected before the transplant. Receptor source: a human donor who received a combined kidney and bone marrow transplant.

The chain joins TRBV7-2 to TRBJ1-5, with a tentative D call TRBD1 (5 bases). The V gene lost 1 base and the J gene lost 4 bases, with 11 bases spanning the gap. Looked up from germline, CDR1 is SGHTA and CDR2 is FQGNSA. The CDR3 length is 15 residues. The CDR3 bases are TGTGCCAGCAGCTTAGGGGGGGTATGGAATCAGCCCCAGCATTTT. It is translated as CASSLGGVWNQPQHF. Looking up the rest from reference TRBV7-2 and TRBJ1-5 gives the full variable domain: GAGVSQSPSNKVTEKGKDVELRCDPISGHTALYWYRQSLGQGLEFLIYFQGNSAPDKSGLPSDRFSAERTGGSVSTLTIQRTQQEDSAVYLCASSLGGVWNQPQHFGDGTRLSIL.

The rearrangement uses TRBV6-1 and TRBJ1-5; no definite D call. The length of the CDR3 is 14 residues. Trimming cost V 10 bases and J 5 bases, with 18 bases left between them. Germline V lookup: CDR1 MNHNS, CDR2 SASEGT. The CDR3 spells CATTGILGDQPQHF. Here the CDR3 DNA reads TGTGCCACTACCGGGATCCTTGGGGATCAGCCCCAGCATTTT.

The sample holds one count of this clone. The J gene is TRBJ2-7, the V gene TRBV30; D may be TRBD1 (6 bases). Trimming cost V 4 bases and J 0 bases, with 16 bases left between them. From germline, CDR1 is GTSNPN and CDR2 SVGIG (reference sequence). This CDR3 is built from 15 residues. CDR3 nucleotide sequence: TGTGCCTGGAACCCACAGGGCCCAATCTCCTACGAGCAGTACTTC. This gives the protein CAWNPQGPISYEQYF. Supplemented by reference TRBV30 and TRBJ2-7, the full variable domain reads SQTIHQWPATLVQPVGSPLSLECTVEGTSNPNLYWYRQAAGRGLQLLFYSVGIGQISSEVPQNLSASRPQDRQFILSSKKLLLSDSGFYLCAWNPQGPISYEQYFGPGTRLTVT.

The chain uses TRBV18 and TRBJ1-2, with D maybe TRBD1 (5 bases). The germline V gene has CDR1 KGHSH and CDR2 LQKENI. This CDR3 has 15 residues. V lost 5 bases and J 4 bases, leaving 17 bases between the germline ends. The CDR3: CASSAREVESYGYTF. CDR3 coding DNA: TGTGCCAGCTCAGCCAGGGAGGTGGAGAGCTATGGCTACACCTTC.

Only a few counts were recorded for this clone. The chain joins TRBV19 to TRBJ2-7; 9 positions agree with TRBD2. The trim removed 5 bases at V and 6 bases at J, leaving 8 bases unmatched. Germline V gene sequence: CDR1 LNHDA, CDR2 SQIVND (reference sequence). The CDR3 runs 14 residues. CDR3 sequence: CASSRGTSNSEQYF. The CDR3 region has the DNA TGTGCCAGTAGTCGAGGGACTAGCAATTCCGAGCAGTACTTC.

The J gene is TRBJ2-7, the V gene TRBV10-3, with D maybe TRBD2 (6 bases). The length of the CDR3 is 15 residues. Germline V gene sequence: CDR1 ENHRY, CDR2 SYGVKD. Trimming removed 3 bases from V and 5 bases from J, with 17 bases in between. In DNA form, the CDR3 reads TGTGCCATCAGTGAACGGACGGGGAGGCTTGACGAGCAGTACTTC. It translates to CAISERTGRLDEQYF.

V and J are TRBV2 and TRBJ1-1; TRBD1 matches at 8 bases. Per the germline V gene, CDR1 is SNHLY and CDR2 is FYNNEI. The CDR3 sequence is 14 residues long. V was clipped by 2 bases and J by 5 bases; unmatched bases: 4. CDR3 amino acids: CASSEQGAGTEAFF. The CDR3 DNA is TGTGCCAGCAGTGAACAGGGGGCAGGTACTGAAGCTTTCTTT. The full variable domain, with the rest looked up from reference TRBV2 and TRBJ1-1, is EPEVTQTPSHQVTQMGQEVILRCVPISNHLYFYWYRQILGQKVEFLVSFYNNEISEKSEIFDDQFSVERPDGSNFTLKIRSTKLEDSAMYFCASSEQGAGTEAFFGQGTRLTVV.

This chain uses TRBV10-3 with TRBJ1-2; D uncertain. CDR3 size: 14 residues. Per the germline V gene, CDR1 is ENHRY and CDR2 is SYGVKD. Trimming removed 3 bases from V and 0 bases from J, with 8 bases in between. The CDR3 loop is CAISDPTANYGYTF. The CDR3 DNA follows: TGTGCCATCAGTGACCCAACAGCTAACTATGGCTACACCTTC.

V is TRBV7-8 and J is TRBJ1-1; no reliable D call. Germline V gene data show CDR1 as SGHVS and CDR2 as FQNEAQ. CDR3 length equals 15 residues. Trimming left V 5 bases short and J 1 base short, with 14 bases between. This CDR3 is CASSPMSGRNTEAFF. Here the CDR3 DNA reads TGTGCCAGCAGCCCTATGTCCGGGAGGAACACTGAAGCTTTCTTT.

The rearrangement uses TRBV5-1 and TRBJ2-1, with 12 bases matching TRBD2. The CDR3 contains 19 residues. Trimming removed 0 bases from V and 2 bases from J; junction bases left unmatched: 9. Germline V CDR1 and CDR2: SGHRS, YFSETQ. CDR3 protein: CASSLGPTSGRTPYNEQFF. Written as DNA, the CDR3 is TGCGCCAGCAGCTTGGGGCCGACTAGCGGGAGAACCCCCTACAATGAGCAGTTCTTC.

The J gene is TRBJ1-5, the V gene TRBV6-6; TRBD1 matches 12 bases. Germline CDR1 is MNHNY and CDR2 is SVGAGI (reference sequence). Trimming cost V 5 bases and J 0 bases; bases outside gene matches: 2. The CDR3 totals 16 residues. CDR3 in amino acids: CASSPGQGASNQPQHF. The CDR3 DNA reads as TGTGCCAGCAGTCCGGGACAGGGGGCTAGCAATCAGCCCCAGCATTTT.

The rearrangement uses TRBV19 and TRBJ2-1, with 10 nucleotides matching TRBD2. The CDR3 totals 15 residues. The germline V gene has CDR1 LNHDA and CDR2 SQIVND (reference sequence). With V trimmed by 4 bases and J by 2 bases, 2 bases remained unmatched. CDR3 amino acids: CASSTSGSTYNEQFF. CDR3 bases: TGTGCCAGTAGTACTAGCGGGAGCACCTACAATGAGCAGTTCTTC.

V usage is TRBV2 and J usage is TRBJ2-2; TRBD2 matches 14 bases. The CDR3 has 17 residues. CDR1 is SNHLY, CDR2 FYNNEI, per germline. V lost 7 bases to trimming and J lost 1 base; unmatched junction nucleotides: 5. CDR3 bases: TGTGCCAGCATTGGACTAGCGGGAGGCCTGAACACCGGGGAGCTGTTTTTT. Amino acids: CASIGLAGGLNTGELFF.

V and J are TRBV10-3 and TRBJ1-2, with a tentative D call TRBD1 (6 bases). The CDR3 spans 18 residues. The V end was cut by 8 bases, the J end by 3 bases, with 28 bases between. Per the germline V gene, CDR1 is ENHRY and CDR2 is SYGVKD. CDR3 in DNA: TGTGCCATCCCTATCTCGGGGGGGGCACTTGGGGATCACTATGGCTACACCTTC. It yields the protein CAIPISGGALGDHYGYTF.

The chain joins TRBV4-1 to TRBJ2-7; possible D gene TRBD2, 5 bases. Trimming left V 2 bases short and J 1 base short, with 12 bases between. CDR1 is MGHRA and CDR2 is YSYEKL in the germline V gene. CDR3 size: 15 residues. The CDR3 DNA sequence: TGCGCCAGCAGCCAATTGGCGGGTGGGTCCTACGAGCAGTACTTC. It translates to CASSQLAGGSYEQYF.

This clone was detected only once. The chain combines TRBV5-4 with TRBJ2-2, with 11 bases fitting TRBD2. V shed 3 bases, J shed 5 bases, and the junction held 6 bases outside the gene matches. Germline lookup yields CDR1 SGHNT and CDR2 YYREEE (reference sequence). The CDR3 contains 16 residues. The CDR3: CASSSSGGIRTGELFF. CDR3 nucleotide sequence: TGTGCCAGCAGCTCTAGCGGGGGGATTAGAACCGGGGAGCTGTTTTTT. Variable domain in full (rest from reference TRBV5-4 and TRBJ2-2): ETGVTQSPTHLIKTRGQQVTLRCSSQSGHNTVSWYQQALGQGPQFIFQYYREEENGRGNFPPRFSGLQFPNYSSELNVNALELDDSALYLCASSSSGGIRTGELFFGEGSRLTVL.

Here the CDR3 reads CASSEGSGIYEQYF. CDR3 nucleotide sequence: TGTGCCAGCAGTGAAGGTAGCGGGATCTACGAGCAGTACTTC. This rearrangement joins TRBV6-1 to TRBJ2-7; 8 bases align to TRBD2. This CDR3 has 14 residues. Germline CDR1 reads MNHNS; CDR2 reads SASEGT. V lost 1 base, J lost 3 bases, and 2 bases stayed unmatched.

The rearrangement joins TRBV27 to TRBJ1-1, with 7 bases matching TRBD1. Germline-derived CDR1 and CDR2 are MNHEY and SMNVEV (reference sequence). The J segment lost 1 base and the V segment lost 0 bases, leaving 2 bases of the junction unmatched. This CDR3 comprises 15 residues. The CDR3 bases are TGTGCCAGCAGTTTATCAGACAGGGCGAACACTGAAGCTTTCTTT. Translation gives CASSLSDRANTEAFF.

CDR3 sequence reads: CASGLGLAGGQETQYF. The DNA for the CDR3 is TGTGCTAGTGGTTTGGGACTAGCGGGAGGCCAAGAGACCCAGTACTTC. The genes are TRBV12-5 and TRBJ2-5; 13 positions match TRBD2. V gave up 1 base and J gave up 1 base; unmatched junction bases: 0. The germline V gene has CDR1 LGHNT and CDR2 FRNRAP. The CDR3 extends over 16 amino acids.

The chain links TRBV5-5 to TRBJ1-5; a weak D match, TRBD1 (5 bases). This CDR3 region has 15 residues. Germline V gene lookup returns CDR1 SGHKS and CDR2 YYEKEE (reference sequence). Between the trimmed V and J ends, which lost 0 bases and 7 bases, there was a span of 14 bases. DNA for the CDR3: TGTGCCAGCAGCTTGGTGGGGTTTTCAGGGCAGCCCCAGCATTTT. Its translation: CASSLVGFSGQPQHF.

This rearrangement joins TRBV19 to TRBJ1-4, with TRBD1 matching over 8 bases. The junction had 4 bases not matched to a gene; V was cut back by 4 bases and J by 6 bases. Germline-derived CDR1 and CDR2 are LNHDA and SQIVND (reference sequence). The CDR3 sequence is 14 residues long. The CDR3 bases are TGTGCCAGTAGTACAGGGGGCGCAGATGAAAAACTGTTTTTT. Amino acids: CASSTGGADEKLFF.

The V call is TRBV11-2, the J call TRBJ2-7; D uncertain. Germline assignment: CDR1 SGHAT and CDR2 FQNNGV. Between the trimmed V and J ends, which lost 0 bases and 0 bases, there was a span of 15 bases. The CDR3 has 17 residues. CDR3 sequence: CASSLEVRIQSSYEQYF. Written as DNA, the CDR3 is TGTGCCAGCAGCTTAGAGGTGCGGATTCAGAGCTCCTACGAGCAGTACTTC. Drawing the rest from reference TRBV11-2 and TRBJ2-7, the complete variable domain is EAGVAQSPRYKIIEKRQSVAFWCNPISGHATLYWYQQILGQGPKLLIQFQNNGVVDDSQLPKDRFSAERLKGVDSTLKIQPAKLEDSAVYLCASSLEVRIQSSYEQYFGPGTRLTVT.

This clone was observed once. Relative to the germline gene, one junction end is altered; a read error may explain this. V is TRBV5-6 and J is TRBJ2-7, with D possibly being TRBD1 (6 bases). The CDR3 extends over 13 amino acids. Germline assignment: CDR1 SGHDT and CDR2 YYEEEE. CDR3 protein: CASSLRQAAAGDF. CDR3 DNA sequence: TGTGCCAGCAGCTTGCGACAGGCTGCCGCCGGGGACTTC.

V gene TRBV1 combines with J gene TRBJ2-1; the table names TRBD2, a call not compared with the DNA. TRBV1 is a listed pseudogene. This CDR3 is 19 amino acids long. CDR3 sequence reads: CTSSQDRAGATSWYNEQFF. CDR3 DNA: TGCACCAGCAGCCAAGATCGAGCGGGAGCGACGTCTTGGTACAATGAGCAGTTCTTC.

The chain carries TRBV2 and TRBJ2-3; the match to TRBD1 covers 7 bases. Germline V CDR1 and CDR2: SNHLY, FYNNEI. CDR3 length equals 14 residues. The V and J ends lost 7 bases and 2 bases, in that order; junction bases with no gene match: 6. This chain's CDR3 is CASTGQRFTDTQYF. In DNA, the CDR3 is TGTGCCAGCACGGGACAGAGATTCACAGATACGCAGTATTTT. Complete variable domain (other parts from reference TRBV2 and TRBJ2-3): EPEVTQTPSHQVTQMGQEVILRCVPISNHLYFYWYRQILGQKVEFLVSFYNNEISEKSEIFDDQFSVERPDGSNFTLKIRSTKLEDSAMYFCASTGQRFTDTQYFGPGTRLTVL.

The chain joins TRBV9 to TRBJ2-2; 12 bases align to TRBD2. Germline assignment: CDR1 SGDLS and CDR2 YYNGEE. V was pared by 4 bases and J by 6 bases, with 10 bases of the junction left unmatched. CDR3 length: 17 amino acids. The CDR3 reads CASSRSLAGGEAGELFF. The DNA of the CDR3 is TGTGCCAGCAGCCGTAGCCTAGCGGGAGGGGAGGCCGGGGAGCTGTTTTTT.

The chain employs TRBV19 and TRBJ1-5; 11 nucleotides line up with TRBD1. Germline V lookup: CDR1 LNHDA, CDR2 SQIVND (reference sequence). This CDR3 comprises 16 residues. V lost 1 base and J lost 5; bases outside the gene matches: 4. CDR3 amino acids: CASSIVGGQGDQPQHF. CDR3 nucleotide sequence: TGTGCCAGTAGTATAGTGGGGGGACAGGGGGATCAGCCCCAGCATTTT.

Only one count was recorded for this clone. The chain recombines TRBV6-5 with TRBJ1-1, with no clear D. Deletions cut 0 bases from V and 4 bases from J, with 12 bases between. Germline V gives CDR1 MNHEY, CDR2 SVGAGI. The CDR3 length is 15 residues. The CDR3 DNA reads TGTGCCAGCAGTTACTCGTCAGGTAGCGTCACTGAAGCTTTCTTT. As protein: CASSYSSGSVTEAFF.